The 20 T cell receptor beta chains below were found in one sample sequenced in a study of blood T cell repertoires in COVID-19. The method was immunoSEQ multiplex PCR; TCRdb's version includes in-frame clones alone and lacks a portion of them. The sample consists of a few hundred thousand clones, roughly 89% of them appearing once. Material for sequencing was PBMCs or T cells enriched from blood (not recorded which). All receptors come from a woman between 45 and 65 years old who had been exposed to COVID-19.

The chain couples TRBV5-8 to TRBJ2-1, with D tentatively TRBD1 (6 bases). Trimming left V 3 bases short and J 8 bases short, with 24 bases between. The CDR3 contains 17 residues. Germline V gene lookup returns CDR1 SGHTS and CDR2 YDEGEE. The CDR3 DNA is TGTGCCAGCAGCTCTGGGACAACTTGGGGCCGTTGGGATGAGCAGTTCTTC. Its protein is CASSSGTTWGRWDEQFF.

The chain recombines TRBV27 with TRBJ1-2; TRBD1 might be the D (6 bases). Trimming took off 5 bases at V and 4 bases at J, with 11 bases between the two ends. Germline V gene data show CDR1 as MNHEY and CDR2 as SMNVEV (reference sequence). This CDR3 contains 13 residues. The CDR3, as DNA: TGTGCCAGCAGTCCGGGACATACCTATGGCTACACCTTC. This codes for CASSPGHTYGYTF.

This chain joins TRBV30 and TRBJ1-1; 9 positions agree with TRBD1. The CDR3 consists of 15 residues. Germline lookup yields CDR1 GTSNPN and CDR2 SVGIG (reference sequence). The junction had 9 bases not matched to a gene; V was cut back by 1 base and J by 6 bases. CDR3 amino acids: CAWSEGTGLGAEAFF. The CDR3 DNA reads TGTGCCTGGAGTGAAGGGACAGGGTTGGGCGCTGAAGCTTTCTTT.

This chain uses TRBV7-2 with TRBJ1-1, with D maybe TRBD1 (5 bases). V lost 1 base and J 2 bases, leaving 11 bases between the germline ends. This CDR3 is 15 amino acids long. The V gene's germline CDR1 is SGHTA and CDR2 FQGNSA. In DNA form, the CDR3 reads TGTGCCAGCAGCTTAGAGCTGGGGGGTAACACTGAAGCTTTCTTT. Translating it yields CASSLELGGNTEAFF.

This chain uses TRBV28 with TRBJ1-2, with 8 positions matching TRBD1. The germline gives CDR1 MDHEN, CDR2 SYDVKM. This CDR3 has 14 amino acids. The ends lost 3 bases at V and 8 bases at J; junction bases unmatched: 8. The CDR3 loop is CASSFGGQAGGYTF. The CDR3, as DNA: TGTGCCAGCAGTTTTGGGGGACAGGCCGGGGGCTACACCTTC.

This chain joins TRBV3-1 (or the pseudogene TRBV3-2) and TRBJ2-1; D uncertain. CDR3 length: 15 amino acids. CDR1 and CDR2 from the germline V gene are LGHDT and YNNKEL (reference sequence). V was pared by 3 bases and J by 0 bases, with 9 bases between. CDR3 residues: CASSHTTSSYNEQFF. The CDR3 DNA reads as TGTGCCAGCAGCCATACTACGAGCTCCTACAATGAGCAGTTCTTC.

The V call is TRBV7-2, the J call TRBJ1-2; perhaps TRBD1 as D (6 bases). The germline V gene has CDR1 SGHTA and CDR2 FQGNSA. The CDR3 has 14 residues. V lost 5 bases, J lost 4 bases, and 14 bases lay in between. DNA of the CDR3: TGTGCCAGCAGCCTTCTGGGGGCGCCCTATGGCTACACCTTC. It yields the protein CASSLLGAPYGYTF.

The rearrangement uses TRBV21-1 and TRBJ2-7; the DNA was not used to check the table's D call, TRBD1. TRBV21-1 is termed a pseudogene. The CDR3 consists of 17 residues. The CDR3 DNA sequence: TGTGCCAGCAGCAAAGCGATCTCCCGGGACAGGGGCCACGAGCAGTACTTC. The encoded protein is CASSKAISRDRGHEQYF.

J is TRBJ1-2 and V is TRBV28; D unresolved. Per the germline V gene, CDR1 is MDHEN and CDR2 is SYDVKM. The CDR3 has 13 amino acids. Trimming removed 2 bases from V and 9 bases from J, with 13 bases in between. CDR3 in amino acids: CASSLQYAASYTF. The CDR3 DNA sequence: TGTGCCAGCAGTTTACAATACGCGGCGAGCTACACCTTC.

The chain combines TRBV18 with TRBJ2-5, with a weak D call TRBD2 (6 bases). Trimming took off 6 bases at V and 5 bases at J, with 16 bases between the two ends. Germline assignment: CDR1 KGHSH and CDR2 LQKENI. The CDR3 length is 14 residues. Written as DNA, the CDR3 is TGTGCCAGCTCCCCCGCGGGGACTCCGGAGACCCAGTACTTC. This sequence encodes CASSPAGTPETQYF.

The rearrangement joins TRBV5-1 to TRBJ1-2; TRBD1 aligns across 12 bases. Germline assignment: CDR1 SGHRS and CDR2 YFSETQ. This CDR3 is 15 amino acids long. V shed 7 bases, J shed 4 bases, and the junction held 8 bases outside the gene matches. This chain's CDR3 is CASSGTGGAGYGYTF. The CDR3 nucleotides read TGCGCCAGCTCCGGGACAGGGGGCGCGGGCTATGGCTACACCTTC.

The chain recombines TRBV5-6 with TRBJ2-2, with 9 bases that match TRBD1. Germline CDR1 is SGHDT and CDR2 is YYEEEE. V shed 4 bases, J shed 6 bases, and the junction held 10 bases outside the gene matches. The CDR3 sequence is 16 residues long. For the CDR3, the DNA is TGTGCCAGCAGCCCGGCCGGGACAGGGAGATCCGGGGAGCTGTTTTTT. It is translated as CASSPAGTGRSGELFF.

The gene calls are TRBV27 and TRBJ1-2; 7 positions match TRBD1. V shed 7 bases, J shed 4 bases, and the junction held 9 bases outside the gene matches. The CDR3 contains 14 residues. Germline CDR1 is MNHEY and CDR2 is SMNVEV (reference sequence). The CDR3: CASTPRTGPYGYTF. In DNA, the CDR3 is TGTGCCAGCACCCCCCGGACAGGCCCCTATGGCTACACCTTC.

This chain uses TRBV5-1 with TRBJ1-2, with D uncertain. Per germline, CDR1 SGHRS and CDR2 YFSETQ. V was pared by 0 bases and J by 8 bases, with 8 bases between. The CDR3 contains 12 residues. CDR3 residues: CASSLDGRGYTF. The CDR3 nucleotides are TGCGCCAGCAGCTTGGACGGGAGAGGCTACACCTTC.

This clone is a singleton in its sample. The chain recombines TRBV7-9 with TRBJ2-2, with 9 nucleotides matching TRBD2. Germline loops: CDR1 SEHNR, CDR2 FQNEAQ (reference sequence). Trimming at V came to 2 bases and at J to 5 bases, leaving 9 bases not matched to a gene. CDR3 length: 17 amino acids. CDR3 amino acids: CASSLSTAGGPTGELFF. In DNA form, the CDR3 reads TGTGCCAGCAGCTTATCGACGGCGGGGGGGCCGACCGGGGAGCTGTTTTTT.

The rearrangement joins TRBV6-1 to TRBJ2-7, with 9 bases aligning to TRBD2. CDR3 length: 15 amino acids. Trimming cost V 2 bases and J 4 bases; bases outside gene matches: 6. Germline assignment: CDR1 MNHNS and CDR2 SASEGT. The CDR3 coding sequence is TGTGCCAGCAGTGAATTAGCGGGGGATCTGTACGAGCAGTACTTC. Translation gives CASSELAGDLYEQYF.

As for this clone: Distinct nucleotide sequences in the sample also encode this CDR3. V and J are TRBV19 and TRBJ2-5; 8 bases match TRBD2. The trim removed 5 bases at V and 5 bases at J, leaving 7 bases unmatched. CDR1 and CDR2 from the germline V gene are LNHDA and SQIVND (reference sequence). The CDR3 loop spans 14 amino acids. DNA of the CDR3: TGTGCCAGTAGTTTGGGGACTAGTCCGGAGACCCAGTACTTC. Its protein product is CASSLGTSPETQYF.

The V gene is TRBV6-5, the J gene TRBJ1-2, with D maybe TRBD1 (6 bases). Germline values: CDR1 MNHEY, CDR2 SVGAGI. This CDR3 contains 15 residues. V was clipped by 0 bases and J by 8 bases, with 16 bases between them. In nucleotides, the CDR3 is TGTGCCAGCAGTTACTCGGACAGTAAGATTGGAGGCTACACCTTC. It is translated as CASSYSDSKIGGYTF.

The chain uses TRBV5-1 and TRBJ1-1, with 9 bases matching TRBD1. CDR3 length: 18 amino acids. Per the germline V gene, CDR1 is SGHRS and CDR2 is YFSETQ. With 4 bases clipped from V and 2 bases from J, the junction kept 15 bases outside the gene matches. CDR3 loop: CASSPGGQGLLRNTEAFF. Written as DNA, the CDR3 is TGCGCCAGCAGCCCGGGGGGACAGGGCTTATTGCGAAACACTGAAGCTTTCTTT.

The CDR3 sequence: CAWGQGSPFQPQHF. The CDR3 DNA is TGTGCCTGGGGGCAGGGAAGCCCTTTTCAGCCCCAGCATTTT. The chain has TRBV30 and TRBJ1-5, with D perhaps TRBD1 (5 bases). The V end lost 5 bases, the J end lost 6 bases, and 17 bases lay between the germline ends. The CDR3 is 14 amino acids. Germline V gene lookup returns CDR1 GTSNPN and CDR2 SVGIG (reference sequence).